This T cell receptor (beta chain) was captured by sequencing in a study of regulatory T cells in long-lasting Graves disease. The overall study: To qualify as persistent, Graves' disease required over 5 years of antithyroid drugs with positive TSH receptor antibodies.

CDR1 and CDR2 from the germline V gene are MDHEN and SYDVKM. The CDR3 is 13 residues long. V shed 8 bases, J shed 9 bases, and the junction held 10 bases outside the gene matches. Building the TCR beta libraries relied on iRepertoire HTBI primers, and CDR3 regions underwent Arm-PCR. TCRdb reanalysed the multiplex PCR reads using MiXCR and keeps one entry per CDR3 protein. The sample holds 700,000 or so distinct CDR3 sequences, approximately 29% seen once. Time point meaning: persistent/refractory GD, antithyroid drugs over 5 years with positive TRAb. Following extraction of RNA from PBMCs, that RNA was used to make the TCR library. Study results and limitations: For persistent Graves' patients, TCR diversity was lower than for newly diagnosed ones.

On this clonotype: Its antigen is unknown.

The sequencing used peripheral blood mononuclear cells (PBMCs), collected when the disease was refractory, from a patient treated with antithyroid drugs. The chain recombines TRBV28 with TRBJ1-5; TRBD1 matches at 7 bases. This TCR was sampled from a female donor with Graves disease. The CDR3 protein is CASHDRAKRPQHF. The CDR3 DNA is TGTGCCAGCCATGACAGGGCTAAGAGGCCCCAGCATTTT.